This T cell receptor beta chain is drawn from a study of regulatory T cells in long-lasting Graves disease. This CDR3 comprises 13 residues. Trimming at V came to 3 bases and at J to 6 bases, leaving 3 bases not matched to a gene. Sequencing libraries for TCR beta were prepared with iRepertoire HTBI primers and Arm-PCR of CDR3 regions. Each CDR3 protein gets one entry after TCRdb re-called the multiplex PCR reads with MiXCR. The repertoire has 350,000 to 500,000 distinct CDR3 sequences, roughly 23% of them found once; the top ten carry roughly 13%. This clonotype was observed at least ten times. Specified time point: persistent/refractory GD, antithyroid drugs over 5 years with positive TRAb. PBMC-extracted RNA yielded the TCR library.

The chain combines TRBV12-3 or TRBV12-4 with TRBJ1-2, with 8 bases fitting TRBD1. This TCR derives from a female donor with Graves disease. Sequencing used peripheral blood mononuclear cells (PBMCs), obtained when the disease was refractory, from a patient treated with antithyroid drugs. CDR3 sequence: CASSFPGGNGYTF. Here the CDR3 DNA reads TGTGCCAGCAGTTTTCCAGGGGGCAATGGCTACACCTTC.